The next 25 T cell receptor beta chains were all read from a single sample in a study of technical replicates of blood from a few donors. Generated by immunoSEQ multiplex PCR, the TCRdb table keeps only in-frame clones and is missing some. The sample holds roughly 100,000 clones, approximately 96% seen once. Sequenced sample: T cells isolated from PBMCs. Every receptor here comes from a human donor in good health.

The chain uses TRBV5-1 and TRBJ2-1; 9 positions match TRBD2. The trim removed 2 bases at V and 5 bases at J, leaving 2 bases unmatched. CDR3 size: 14 residues. Per the germline V gene, CDR1 is SGHRS and CDR2 is YFSETQ. The CDR3 DNA follows: TGCGCCAGCAGCTTACTAGCGGGTAACAATGAGCAGTTCTTC. Residues: CASSLLAGNNEQFF.

J is TRBJ1-4 and V is TRBV2; possibly TRBD1 for D (5 bases). The germline CDR1 and CDR2 sequences are SNHLY and FYNNEI. The CDR3 consists of 15 residues. V shed 7 bases and J shed 0 bases, with 12 bases lying between them. CDR3 nucleotides: TGTGCCAGCACCTCTGACAGACCAACTAATGAAAAACTGTTTTTT. Amino acids: CASTSDRPTNEKLFF.

V and J are TRBV5-1 and TRBJ1-2; 7 bases are shared with TRBD1. The junction had 4 bases not matched to a gene; V was cut back by 4 bases and J by 4 bases. Germline CDR1 and CDR2: SGHRS and YFSETQ. There are 13 residues in the CDR3. CDR3 sequence reads: CASSPPGGYGYTF. The DNA of the CDR3 is TGCGCCAGCAGCCCCCCAGGGGGCTATGGCTACACCTTC.

The gene calls are TRBV30 and TRBJ2-1, with 9 bases that match TRBD2. Per germline, CDR1 GTSNPN and CDR2 SVGIG (reference sequence). The CDR3 consists of 13 residues. Trimming took 7 bases from V and 3 from J; bases not matched to a gene: 4. The CDR3 nucleotides read TGTGCCTTAGTAGCGGGGGTCTACAATGAGCAGTTCTTC. This encodes CALVAGVYNEQFF.

The chain links TRBV19 to TRBJ2-7, with TRBD1 as a possible D gene (6 bases). CDR1 is LNHDA, CDR2 SQIVND, per germline (reference sequence). V was cut by 5 bases and J by 7 bases, with 18 bases left in between. The CDR3 is 14 residues long. CDR3 amino acids: CASSPHRVGEEQYF. CDR3 in DNA: TGTGCCAGTAGTCCCCACAGGGTCGGGGAAGAGCAGTACTTC.

V and J are TRBV15 and TRBJ1-1; D may be TRBD1 (5 bases). Trimming left V 0 bases short and J 5 bases short, with 16 bases between. Germline V gene data show CDR1 as LNHNV and CDR2 as YYDKDF (reference sequence). The CDR3 is 16 amino acids. The CDR3 DNA follows: TGTGCCACCAGCAGAGATCTAATGGGGGGTTTTACTGAAGCTTTCTTT. Protein product: CATSRDLMGGFTEAFF. The full variable domain, with the rest looked up from reference TRBV15 and TRBJ1-1, is DAMVIQNPRYQVTQFGKPVTLSCSQTLNHNVMYWYQQKSSQAPKLLFHYYDKDFNNEADTPDNFQSRRPNTSFCFLDIRSPGLGDTAMYLCATSRDLMGGFTEAFFGQGTRLTVV.

The V and J genes are TRBV5-1 and TRBJ2-1; the match to TRBD2 covers 7 bases. J was trimmed by 0 bases and V by 4 bases; bases with no gene match: 13. The length of the CDR3 is 18 residues. Germline V gene data show CDR1 as SGHRS and CDR2 as YFSETQ. CDR3 residues: CASSQNSLRGSSYNEQFF. CDR3 coding DNA: TGCGCCAGCAGCCAGAACTCTTTGCGGGGGAGCTCCTACAATGAGCAGTTCTTC.

This chain connects TRBV19 to TRBJ2-7; TRBD2 agrees at 13 bases. The CDR3 contains 15 residues. CDR1 and CDR2 from the germline V gene are LNHDA and SQIVND (reference sequence). V gave up 2 bases and J gave up 4 bases; unmatched junction bases: 2. The CDR3 loop is CASSITGLAGYEQYF. CDR3 in DNA: TGTGCCAGTAGTATAACGGGACTAGCGGGATACGAGCAGTACTTC.

This clone was counted a single time. The chain is built from TRBV5-5 and TRBJ2-3, with 8 bases identical to TRBD2. The CDR3 loop spans 17 amino acids. Per germline, CDR1 SGHKS and CDR2 YYEKEE (reference sequence). V lost 2 bases and J lost 6; bases outside the gene matches: 14. CDR3 sequence (DNA): TGTGCCAGCAGCTTTCTATCCAGCGGGAGCCCCGCGGATACGCAGTATTTT. This encodes CASSFLSSGSPADTQYF.

CDR3 loop: CASSNRDIPPDTQYF. CDR3 nucleotide sequence: TGTGCCAGTAGTAACCGGGACATTCCCCCAGATACGCAGTATTTT. The chain employs TRBV19 and TRBJ2-3; D may be TRBD1 (6 bases). Germline-derived CDR1 and CDR2 are LNHDA and SQIVND (reference sequence). The CDR3 sequence is 15 residues long. V shed 4 bases and J shed 4 bases, with 15 bases lying between them.

The gene calls are TRBV10-1 and TRBJ2-3, with TRBD2 matching 7 bases. This CDR3 is 16 amino acids long. With V trimmed by 2 bases and J by 5 bases, 10 bases remained unmatched. Germline lookup yields CDR1 WNHNN and CDR2 SYGVQD (reference sequence). CDR3 region: CASSEIAGVSIDTQYF. In DNA, the CDR3 is TGCGCCAGCAGTGAGATAGCGGGTGTGTCTATAGATACGCAGTATTTT.

The chain uses TRBV9 and TRBJ2-5, with 9 bases fitting TRBD1. CDR1 and CDR2 (germline): SGDLS, YYNGEE. This CDR3 is 15 amino acids long. The ends lost 3 bases at V and 3 bases at J; junction bases unmatched: 6. DNA for the CDR3: TGTGCCAGCAGCGAGTACCGGGACAGGGAAGAGACCCAGTACTTC. Amino acids: CASSEYRDREETQYF.

J is TRBJ2-1 and V is TRBV29-1; D is perhaps TRBD1 (6 bases). CDR3 size: 14 residues. With 4 bases removed from V and 6 bases from J, the gap between germline ends came to 16 bases. Germline V gives CDR1 SQVTM, CDR2 ANQGSEA. CDR3 nucleotides: TGCAGCGTTGCCACTCCGGGACACCTCAATGAGCAGTTCTTC. Translating gives CSVATPGHLNEQFF.

This rearrangement joins TRBV19 to TRBJ2-2; D may be TRBD2 (5 bases). The CDR3 spans 17 residues. The germline V gene encodes CDR1 LNHDA and CDR2 SQIVND (reference sequence). Trimming cost V 1 base and J 4 bases, with 16 bases left between them. The DNA of the CDR3 is TGTGCCAGTAGTATAGTTGTGAGGGTTCGGGGCACCGGGGAGCTGTTTTTT. Translating gives CASSIVVRVRGTGELFF.

J is TRBJ2-4 and V is TRBV7-2; D gene unclear. Germline V gene lookup returns CDR1 SGHTA and CDR2 FQGNSA. V was pared by 1 base and J by 0 bases, with 13 bases between. The CDR3 has 17 amino acids. CDR3 bases: TGTGCCAGCAGCTTAGTTGGCGGCGGATTAGCCAAAAACATTCAGTACTTC. It encodes CASSLVGGGLAKNIQYF.

This chain connects TRBV19 to TRBJ2-7; D is possibly TRBD1 (6 bases). This CDR3 comprises 17 residues. V lost 6 bases, J lost 7 bases, and 28 bases lay in between. Per germline, CDR1 LNHDA and CDR2 SQIVND (reference sequence). The CDR3 loop reads CASSISVDRPSPREQYF. The CDR3 DNA reads TGTGCCAGTAGCATTAGCGTCGACAGGCCCTCTCCAAGGGAGCAGTACTTC.

J is TRBJ2-7 and V is TRBV7-9, with 7 bases matching TRBD1. Germline-derived CDR1 and CDR2 are SEHNR and FQNEAQ (reference sequence). The CDR3 covers 17 residues. Unmatched junction bases numbered 14, after V lost 1 base and J lost 5 bases. This CDR3 is CASSLGSRGKIRHEQYF. The DNA for the CDR3 is TGTGCCAGCAGCTTAGGGAGCAGGGGGAAGATTAGGCACGAGCAGTACTTC.

This chain links TRBV11-2 with TRBJ1-6; tentative D call: TRBD1 (6 bases). The germline V gene encodes CDR1 SGHAT and CDR2 FQNNGV. CDR3 length: 15 amino acids. V was cut by 2 bases and J by 4 bases, with 9 bases left in between. CDR3 sequence: CASSLIQGYNSPLHF. CDR3 nucleotide sequence: TGTGCCAGCAGCTTAATACAGGGATATAATTCACCCCTCCACTTT.

V is TRBV4-2 and J is TRBJ2-7; tentative D call: TRBD1 (6 bases). This CDR3 is built from 16 residues. CDR1 and CDR2 from the germline V gene are LGHNA and YNFKEQ. V was pared by 0 bases and J by 3 bases, with 15 bases between. The DNA for the CDR3 is TGTGCCAGCAGCCAAGACCCGGGCAGGGGAAACTACGAGCAGTACTTC. Encoded protein: CASSQDPGRGNYEQYF.

As to this clone: Other nucleotide sequences in the sample specify the same CDR3. CDR3 region: CASSGGGYESYNEQFF. CDR3 bases: TGTGCCAGCAGTGGAGGCGGGTATGAGTCCTACAATGAGCAGTTCTTC. The gene calls are TRBV2 and TRBJ2-1; D possibly corresponds to TRBD2 (5 bases). The CDR3 runs to 16 residues. In germline, CDR1 is SNHLY, CDR2 FYNNEI. V shed 4 bases and J shed 1 base, with 14 bases lying between them.

This chain uses TRBV6-4 with TRBJ2-1; D call uncertain. This CDR3 comprises 13 residues. The germline CDR1 and CDR2 sequences are MRHNA and SNTAGT. The V end lost 4 bases, the J end lost 7 bases, and 11 bases lay between the germline ends. This chain's CDR3 is CASSARLENEQFF. CDR3 nucleotides: TGTGCCAGCAGTGCAAGACTCGAAAATGAGCAGTTCTTC.

The chain uses TRBV11-2 and TRBJ2-1; tentatively, D is TRBD2 (5 bases). V lost 5 bases to trimming and J lost 8 bases, with 13 bases between them. The CDR3 has 13 residues. CDR1 is SGHAT, CDR2 FQNNGV, per germline. The chain's CDR3 is CASSLNTGDEQFF. DNA of the CDR3: TGTGCCAGCAGCCTCAATACCGGGGATGAGCAGTTCTTC.

This chain connects TRBV10-3 to TRBJ2-1, with 11 nucleotides matching TRBD2. Germline assignment: CDR1 ENHRY and CDR2 SYGVKD. V lost 3 bases to trimming and J lost 7 bases; unmatched junction nucleotides: 5. This CDR3 contains 15 residues. The CDR3 DNA reads TGTGCCATCAGTGACCCGGGACTAGCGGAGAATGAGCAGTTCTTC. Its protein is CAISDPGLAENEQFF.

The rearrangement joins TRBV10-2 to TRBJ2-1; 13 bases fit TRBD2. Germline trimming cut 6 bases from V and 7 bases from J; bases unmatched to any gene: 9. The CDR3 totals 16 residues. Germline assignment: CDR1 WSHSY and CDR2 SAAADI. CDR3 nucleotides: TGCGCCAGCAGAGACACTAGCGGGGGGGCTCATAATGAGCAGTTCTTC. Translated: CASRDTSGGAHNEQFF.

Written as DNA, the CDR3 is TGTGCCAGCAGCTTAGGACTAGCGACCCAGTACTTC. Residues: CASSLGLATQYF. The chain carries TRBV7-9 and TRBJ2-5; 7 positions agree with TRBD2. V shed 1 base and J 7 bases; nucleotides not matched to a gene: 0. Germline V gene lookup returns CDR1 SEHNR and CDR2 FQNEAQ (reference sequence). The CDR3 length is 12 residues.